This T cell receptor beta chain is drawn from a study of blood T cell repertoires in COVID-19. This clone came up once. CDR3 size: 14 residues. Germline CDR1 and CDR2: LGHDT and YNNKEL (reference sequence). V was clipped by 5 bases and J by 1 base, with 12 bases between them. Assay used: immunoSEQ multiplex PCR; TCRdb lists only in-frame clones, some missing. The repertoire has roughly 670,000 clones, more than 80% of them found once; the top ten carry approximately 0.3%. This TCR was sampled from a woman aged 18-29 years with acute or convalescent COVID-19. The chain employs TRBV3-1 (or the pseudogene TRBV3-2) and TRBJ2-7, with TRBD1 as a possible D gene (6 bases). The sample comprised peripheral blood. The CDR3 bases are TGTGCCAGCAGCGGATTAGGGGGTTCCTACGAGCAGTACTTC. Translation gives CASSGLGGSYEQYF.